This T cell receptor (beta chain) was profiled in a study of blood T cell repertoires in COVID-19. Background on the study: Spain, Italy and the United States supplied samples that represented acute and convalescent COVID-19. The cDNA or gDNA used as material had been derived from T cells, B-cell-depleted T cells, or PBMCs.

Seattle patients were enrolled during active infection and followed longitudinally. As processed by the authors: Nucleated cell number was recorded as an estimate derived from reference gene primer amplification. Repertoires were generated with immunoSEQ multiplex PCR, while TCRdb's copy carries only in-frame clones and drops some. V and J calls and clone size are as listed in that table; D and trimming were resolved from the DNA. Among some 240,000 clones, roughly 76% were seen once, and the ten largest hold 6% to 8%. The CDR3 extends over 13 amino acids. Germline-derived CDR1 and CDR2 are MRHNA and SNTAGT. Trimming took 2 bases from V and 6 from J; bases not matched to a gene: 2.

The chain combines TRBV6-4 with TRBJ2-3; 7 bases fit TRBD1. This TCR was sampled from a woman at least 80 years old with COVID-19, enrolled during active disease. The sequenced material came from peripheral blood. CDR3 region: CASSDTQGDTQYF. The CDR3 bases are TGTGCCAGCAGTGACACACAGGGGGATACGCAGTATTTT.